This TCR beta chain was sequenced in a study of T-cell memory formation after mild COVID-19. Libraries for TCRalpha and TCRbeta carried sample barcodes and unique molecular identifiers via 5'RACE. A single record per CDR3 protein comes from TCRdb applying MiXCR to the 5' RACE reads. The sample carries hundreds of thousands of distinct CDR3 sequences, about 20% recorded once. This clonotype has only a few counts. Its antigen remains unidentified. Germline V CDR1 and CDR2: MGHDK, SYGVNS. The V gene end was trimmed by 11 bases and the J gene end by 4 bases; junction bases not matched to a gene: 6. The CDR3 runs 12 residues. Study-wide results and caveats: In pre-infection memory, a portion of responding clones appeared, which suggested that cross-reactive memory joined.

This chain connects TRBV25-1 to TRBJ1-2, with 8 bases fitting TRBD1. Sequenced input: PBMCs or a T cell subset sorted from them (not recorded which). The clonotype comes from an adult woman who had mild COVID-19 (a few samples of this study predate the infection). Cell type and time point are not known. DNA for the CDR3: TGTGCCGGCCAGGACAGGGTCTATGGCTACACCTTC. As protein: CAGQDRVYGYTF.